This T cell receptor beta chain was sequenced during a study of blood T cells in healthy people across ages. The CDR3 spans 16 residues. Trimming shortened V by 4 bases and J by 4 bases, and 18 bases separated the two germline ends. The germline V gene encodes CDR1 SGHTA and CDR2 FQGNSA. This clonotype came up a few times. Next came a second PCR, run for about 6 to 11 cycles, which used a sample-barcoded 5' primer along with a J-beta primer mix. Researchers report that each sample yielded at least 2.5 million CDR3-containing paired-end reads. Using its own MiXCR run on the 5' RACE reads, TCRdb lists one record per CDR3 protein. The data contain roughly 800,000 distinct CDR3 sequences, 35% to 40% of them singletons. The study recruited healthy Caucasian donors from Russia who were aged roughly 6 to 100.

The TCR was taken from a man younger than 35 in good health. Material for sequencing was blood. The chain employs TRBV7-2 and TRBJ2-3; D may be TRBD1 or TRBD2 (6 bases each). CDR3 sequence: CASSSLGGFGSDTQYF. The CDR3 nucleotides are TGTGCCAGCAGCTCGTTAGGGGGGTTTGGGTCAGATACGCAGTATTTT.